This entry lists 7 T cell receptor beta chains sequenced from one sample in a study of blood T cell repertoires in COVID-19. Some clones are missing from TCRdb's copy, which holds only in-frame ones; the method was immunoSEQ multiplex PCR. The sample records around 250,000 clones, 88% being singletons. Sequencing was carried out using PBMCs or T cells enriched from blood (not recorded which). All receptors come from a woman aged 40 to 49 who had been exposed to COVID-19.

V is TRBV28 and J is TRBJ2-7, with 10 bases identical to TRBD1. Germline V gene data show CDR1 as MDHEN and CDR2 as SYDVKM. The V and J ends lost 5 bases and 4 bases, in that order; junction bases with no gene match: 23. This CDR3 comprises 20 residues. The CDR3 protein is CASSLTPGQGPRSGVYEQYF. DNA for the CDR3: TGTGCCAGCAGTCTAACCCCGGGACAGGGGCCGCGTTCGGGTGTATACGAGCAGTACTTC.

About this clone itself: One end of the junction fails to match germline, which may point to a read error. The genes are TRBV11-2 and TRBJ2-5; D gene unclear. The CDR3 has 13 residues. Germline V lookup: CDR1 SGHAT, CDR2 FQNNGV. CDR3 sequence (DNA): TGTGCCAGCAGCATAGACTTACAAGAGACCCAGTACTTC. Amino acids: CASSIDLQETQYF. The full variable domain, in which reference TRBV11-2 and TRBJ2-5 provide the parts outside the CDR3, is EAGVAQSPRYKIIEKRQSVAFWCNPISGHATLYWYQQILGQGPKLLIQFQNNGVVDDSQLPKDRFSAERLKGVDSTLKIQPAKLEDSAVYLCASSIDLQETQYFGPGTRLLVL.

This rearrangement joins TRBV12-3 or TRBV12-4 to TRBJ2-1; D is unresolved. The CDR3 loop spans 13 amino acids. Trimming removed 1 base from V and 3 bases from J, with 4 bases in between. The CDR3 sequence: CASSLDSYNEQFF. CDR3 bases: TGTGCCAGCAGTTTAGACAGCTACAATGAGCAGTTCTTC.

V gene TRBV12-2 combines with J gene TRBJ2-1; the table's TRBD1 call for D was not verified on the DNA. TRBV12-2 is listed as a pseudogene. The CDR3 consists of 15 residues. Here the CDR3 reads CASRVQLGLYNEQFF. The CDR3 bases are TGTGCAAGTCGCGTCCAGTTGGGCCTCTACAATGAGCAGTTCTTC.

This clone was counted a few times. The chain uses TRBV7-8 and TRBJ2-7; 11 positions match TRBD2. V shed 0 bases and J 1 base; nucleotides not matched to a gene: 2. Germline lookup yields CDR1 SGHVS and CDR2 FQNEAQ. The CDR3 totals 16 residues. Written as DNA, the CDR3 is TGTGCCAGCAGCTTAGCTAGCGGGAGGGAATCCTACGAGCAGTACGTC. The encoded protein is CASSLASGRESYEQYV.

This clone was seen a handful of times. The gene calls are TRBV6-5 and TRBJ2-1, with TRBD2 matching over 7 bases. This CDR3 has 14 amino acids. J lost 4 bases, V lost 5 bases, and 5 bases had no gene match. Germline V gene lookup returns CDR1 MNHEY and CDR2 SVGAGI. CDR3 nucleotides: TGTGCCAGCAGTCTAGCGGTATCGTACAATGAGCAGTTCTTC. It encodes CASSLAVSYNEQFF.

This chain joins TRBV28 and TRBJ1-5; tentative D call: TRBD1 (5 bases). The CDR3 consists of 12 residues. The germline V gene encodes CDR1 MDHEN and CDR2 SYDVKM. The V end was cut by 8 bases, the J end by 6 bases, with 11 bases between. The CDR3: CASAQGSQPQHF. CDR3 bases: TGTGCCAGCGCTCAGGGAAGTCAGCCCCAGCATTTT.